These 15 T cell receptor beta chains were all obtained from the same sample, sequenced in a study of control samples from healthy donors and cancer patients. Profiled with immunoSEQ multiplex PCR; TCRdb holds only in-frame clones, not every one. The data show some 150,000 clones, just over 90% seen once. What was sequenced was blood. These receptors came from a woman aged 55-69 years in good health.

The V call is TRBV19, the J call TRBJ1-1; 7 bases line up with TRBD1. CDR1 is LNHDA, CDR2 SQIVND, per germline (reference sequence). Trimming removed 5 bases from V and 8 bases from J; junction bases left unmatched: 8. The CDR3 consists of 13 residues. The CDR3 DNA sequence: TGTGCCAGTAGTCCCAGAGCGGACAGGGAAGCTTTCTTT. Translated, it gives CASSPRADREAFF.

The V and J genes are TRBV28 and TRBJ1-2; possible D gene TRBD1, 5 bases. Germline V gene sequence: CDR1 MDHEN, CDR2 SYDVKM. V was shortened by 1 base and J by 4 bases, with 28 bases between the two germline ends. The CDR3 loop spans 20 amino acids. CDR3 protein: CASSLFNTLITRDGAYGYTF. CDR3 DNA sequence: TGTGCCAGCAGTTTATTCAACACCCTTATAACCCGGGACGGAGCCTATGGCTACACCTTC.

This clone was picked up one time. The chain combines TRBV7-8 with TRBJ1-4, with D possibly being TRBD1 (5 bases). In germline, CDR1 is SGHVS, CDR2 FQNEAQ. CDR3 length: 14 amino acids. V was cut by 5 bases and J by 5 bases, with 12 bases left in between. CDR3 protein: CASSRRDQNEKLFF. CDR3 sequence (DNA): TGTGCCAGCAGCCGTCGGGACCAAAATGAAAAACTGTTTTTT.

The chain couples TRBV7-2 to TRBJ2-1; weak D call: TRBD2 (5 bases). Trimming removed 5 bases from V and 10 bases from J, with 21 bases in between. Germline V gene data show CDR1 as SGHTA and CDR2 as FQGNSA. The CDR3 totals 15 residues. This CDR3 is CASSPRTGNTNEQFF. CDR3 nucleotide sequence: TGTGCCAGCAGCCCACGGACTGGAAATACAAACGAGCAGTTCTTC.

This clone was seen a single time. V gene TRBV7-9 combines with J gene TRBJ1-4; the D gene is possibly TRBD1 (5 bases). Trimming stripped 5 bases from V and 2 bases from J, with 12 bases between. Germline CDR1 SEHNR, CDR2 FQNEAQ (reference sequence). The CDR3 runs to 15 residues. The CDR3 protein is CASSPAGGTNEKLFF. DNA for the CDR3: TGTGCCAGCAGCCCGGCGGGGGGTACTAATGAAAAACTGTTTTTT.

V and J are TRBV7-9 and TRBJ2-4; 10 bases match TRBD1. The CDR3 runs 16 residues. V was pared by 3 bases and J by 1 base, with 3 bases of the junction left unmatched. The germline CDR1 and CDR2 sequences are SEHNR and FQNEAQ (reference sequence). CDR3 loop: CASSFPGQGAKNIQYF. In DNA, the CDR3 is TGTGCCAGCAGCTTCCCGGGACAGGGGGCCAAAAACATTCAGTACTTC. The full variable domain, its missing parts supplied by reference TRBV7-9 and TRBJ2-4, is DTGVSQNPRHKITKRGQNVTFRCDPISEHNRLYWYRQTLGQGPEFLTYFQNEAQLEKSRLLSDRFSAERPKGSFSTLEIQRTEQGDSAMYLCASSFPGQGAKNIQYFGAGTRLSVL.

The genes are TRBV3-1 (or the pseudogene TRBV3-2) and TRBJ1-6; the D gene is possibly TRBD1 (5 bases). Trimming left V 3 bases short and J 0 bases short, with 6 bases between. Germline V gives CDR1 LGHDT, CDR2 YNNKEL (reference sequence). The CDR3 sequence is 15 residues long. The CDR3 nucleotides read TGTGCCAGCAGCCAGGGGACCTCCTATAATTCACCCCTCCACTTT. The encoded protein is CASSQGTSYNSPLHF.

The gene calls are TRBV7-2 and TRBJ1-2, with a possible D match to TRBD1 (6 bases). The length of the CDR3 is 14 residues. The V gene's germline CDR1 is SGHTA and CDR2 FQGNSA. Between the trimmed V and J ends, which lost 1 base and 4 bases, there was a span of 10 bases. The CDR3 region has the DNA TGTGCCAGCAGCTTAGGGCGGGGGGCCTATGGCTACACCTTC. This translates into CASSLGRGAYGYTF. The variable domain in full, completed from reference TRBV7-2 and TRBJ1-2, reads GAGVSQSPSNKVTEKGKDVELRCDPISGHTALYWYRQSLGQGLEFLIYFQGNSAPDKSGLPSDRFSAERTGGSVSTLTIQRTQQEDSAVYLCASSLGRGAYGYTFGSGTRLTVV.

This chain uses TRBV18 with TRBJ1-5, with D maybe TRBD1 (6 bases). V lost 3 bases and J 3 bases, leaving 15 bases between the germline ends. The CDR3 extends over 16 amino acids. The V gene's germline CDR1 is KGHSH and CDR2 LQKENI. CDR3 coding DNA: TGTGCCAGCTCACCGGACGACAGGAGCTCCAATCAGCCCCAGCATTTT. This sequence encodes CASSPDDRSSNQPQHF.

This rearrangement joins TRBV5-1 to TRBJ2-1; D unclear. Germline CDR1 is SGHRS and CDR2 is YFSETQ. The CDR3 has 14 amino acids. V lost 0 bases, J lost 5 bases, and 9 bases lay in between. The CDR3 DNA follows: TGCGCCAGCAGCTTGGCCGACGGAGACAATGAGCAGTTCTTC. Residues: CASSLADGDNEQFF.

J is TRBJ2-7 and V is TRBV6-5, with no clear D. The length of the CDR3 is 14 residues. V shed 1 base and J shed 3 bases, with 10 bases lying between them. Germline CDR1 and CDR2: MNHEY and SVGAGI. The CDR3 loop is CASSYYKGLYEQYF. In nucleotides, the CDR3 is TGTGCCAGCAGTTACTATAAGGGCCTCTACGAGCAGTACTTC.

This clone was recorded once. The V call is TRBV10-2, the J call TRBJ1-3; D is unresolved. The V gene lost 0 bases and the J gene lost 9 bases, with 9 bases spanning the gap. The CDR3 is 13 residues long. Per the germline V gene, CDR1 is WSHSY and CDR2 is SAAADI. The CDR3 loop is CASSESITGTIYF. In DNA, the CDR3 is TGCGCCAGCAGTGAGTCTATAACCGGCACCATATATTTT.

The V gene is TRBV23-1, the J gene TRBJ1-1; D not certain. TRBV23-1 belongs to the ORF category, with a function that is uncertain. The V gene lost 7 bases and the J gene lost 0 bases, with 3 bases spanning the gap. This CDR3 spans 11 amino acids. The CDR3 sequence is CASTVNTEAFF. CDR3 nucleotides: TGCGCCAGCACGGTGAACACTGAAGCTTTCTTT.

This chain uses TRBV20-1 with TRBJ1-4; D is possibly TRBD1 (5 bases). The CDR3 runs 13 residues. From germline, CDR1 is DFQATT and CDR2 SNEGSKA (reference sequence). Between the trimmed V and J ends, which lost 3 bases and 6 bases, there was a span of 11 bases. The CDR3 bases are TGCAGTGCTAGTTGGGGGAGTGATGAAAAACTGTTTTTT. This encodes CSASWGSDEKLFF.

This chain links TRBV5-4 with TRBJ1-1; 9 positions agree with TRBD1. This CDR3 contains 13 residues. Germline CDR1 reads SGHNT; CDR2 reads YYREEE (reference sequence). Losses at the gene ends were 0 bases for V and 10 bases for J; bases not matched to a gene: 4. DNA for the CDR3: TGTGCCAGCAGCTTGGACAGGGGGCCTGTAGCTTTCTTT. Its protein product is CASSLDRGPVAFF.